The 24 T cell receptor beta chains presented below share a single source sample, sequenced in a study of cytomegalovirus exposure and HLA in healthy donors. This table comes from immunoSEQ multiplex PCR, and its TCRdb copy is limited to in-frame clones, with some not included. This table has tens of thousands of clones, more than 80% appearing once. The specimen was PBMCs. These receptors were obtained from a woman under 30 in good health and CMV-seronegative.

The rearrangement uses TRBV9 and TRBJ1-1; no reliable D call. From germline, CDR1 is SGDLS and CDR2 YYNGEE. Trimming removed 5 bases at V and 4 bases at J, with 18 bases between. There are 15 residues in the CDR3. CDR3: CASRVKPSLGTEAFF. CDR3 in DNA: TGTGCCAGCAGAGTCAAGCCCAGCCTAGGCACTGAAGCTTTCTTT.

The genes are TRBV6-5 and TRBJ1-1, with no clear D. CDR3 length: 13 amino acids. Trimming shortened V by 4 bases and J by 7 bases, and 13 bases separated the two germline ends. Germline CDR1 and CDR2: MNHEY and SVGAGI. The CDR3 sequence is CASSSGGRVEAFF. CDR3 nucleotides: TGTGCCAGCAGTTCCGGAGGTAGAGTTGAAGCTTTCTTT.

The chain links TRBV5-4 to TRBJ2-5; 10 nucleotides match TRBD2. V was pared by 4 bases and J by 4 bases, with 10 bases of the junction left unmatched. Germline loops: CDR1 SGHNT, CDR2 YYREEE (reference sequence). The CDR3 contains 16 residues. For the CDR3, the DNA is TGTGCCAGCAGCCCCAGGAGCGGGGGGGGTGGAGAGACCCAGTACTTC. Protein sequence: CASSPRSGGGGETQYF.

This clone was seen only a few times. The chain links TRBV9 to TRBJ2-2; D remains unclear. Germline assignment: CDR1 SGDLS and CDR2 YYNGEE. V was pared by 1 base and J by 4 bases, with 8 bases between. The CDR3 runs to 14 residues. The CDR3 DNA reads as TGTGCCAGCAGCGTAAATACAGCCACCGGGGAGCTGTTTTTT. Its protein is CASSVNTATGELFF.

This sequence joins TRBV29-1 and TRBJ2-3; 8 positions match TRBD1. With 7 bases clipped from V and 8 bases from J, the junction kept 17 bases outside the gene matches. Germline V gene data show CDR1 as SQVTM and CDR2 as ANQGSEA. CDR3 size: 15 residues. The CDR3 protein is CSAQYVGTGRPTQYF. CDR3 nucleotide sequence: TGCAGCGCCCAATATGTGGGGACAGGTCGCCCTACGCAGTATTTT.

The rearrangement joins TRBV27 to TRBJ2-1; D is possibly TRBD1 (6 bases). Trimming stripped 5 bases from V and 4 bases from J, with 21 bases between. The CDR3 spans 17 residues. Germline V lookup: CDR1 MNHEY, CDR2 SMNVEV (reference sequence). CDR3 loop: CASSPIAGVATYNEQFF. The CDR3 nucleotides read TGTGCCAGCAGTCCAATAGCAGGGGTGGCTACTTACAATGAGCAGTTCTTC.

The chain combines TRBV13 with TRBJ2-1; TRBD2 might be the D (5 bases). In germline, CDR1 is PRHDT, CDR2 FYEKMQ (reference sequence). The CDR3 spans 16 residues. Trimming removed 3 bases from V and 4 bases from J, with 16 bases in between. The DNA for the CDR3 is TGTGCCAGCAGCTTCTCCCTCGGGAAAGTGTACAATGAGCAGTTCTTC. This translates into CASSFSLGKVYNEQFF.

V and J are TRBV2 and TRBJ1-4, with TRBD1 as a possible D gene (6 bases). With 6 bases removed from V and 3 bases from J, the gap between germline ends came to 8 bases. Per germline, CDR1 SNHLY and CDR2 FYNNEI. The CDR3 contains 13 residues. CDR3 region: CASSRQANEKLFF. The CDR3 DNA follows: TGTGCCAGCAGCCGACAGGCTAATGAAAAACTGTTTTTT.

This chain joins TRBV5-6 and TRBJ1-2; D is unclear. This CDR3 spans 13 amino acids. Germline V gene sequence: CDR1 SGHDT, CDR2 YYEEEE. Trimming left V 5 bases short and J 2 bases short, with 10 bases between. CDR3 in amino acids: CASRTSTNYGYTF. For the CDR3, the DNA is TGTGCCAGCAGGACTAGCACAAACTATGGCTACACCTTC.

The rearrangement uses TRBV7-8 and TRBJ2-2; D unclear. The V end lost 2 bases, the J end lost 1 base, and 11 bases lay between the germline ends. Germline V gene lookup returns CDR1 SGHVS and CDR2 FQNEAQ. The CDR3 sequence is 16 residues long. As DNA, the CDR3 is TGTGCCAGCAGCTTATCTAGGTTTTTGAACACCGGGGAGCTGTTTTTT. Translation gives CASSLSRFLNTGELFF.

This sequence joins TRBV2 and TRBJ1-1, with 7 nucleotides matching TRBD1. Per the germline V gene, CDR1 is SNHLY and CDR2 is FYNNEI. V shed 6 bases and J 3 bases; nucleotides not matched to a gene: 7. The CDR3 consists of 14 residues. This chain's CDR3 is CASRQGQGDTEAFF. The CDR3 nucleotides are TGTGCCAGCAGGCAGGGGCAGGGGGACACTGAAGCTTTCTTT.

V is TRBV5-4 and J is TRBJ2-3; weak D call: TRBD2 (6 bases). CDR1 and CDR2 (germline): SGHNT, YYREEE (reference sequence). This CDR3 has 14 amino acids. Trimming removed 4 bases from V and 2 bases from J, with 11 bases in between. For the CDR3, the DNA is TGTGCCAGCAGCCGGGGACTGAACACAGATACGCAGTATTTT. Translated: CASSRGLNTDTQYF.

This clone was recorded once. This chain links TRBV6-6 with TRBJ1-2; D is unclear. V was cut by 2 bases and J by 13 bases, with 14 bases left in between. CDR3 length: 12 residues. The germline CDR1 and CDR2 sequences are MNHNY and SVGAGI (reference sequence). The CDR3 here is CASSYEWRESTF. CDR3 DNA sequence: TGTGCCAGCAGTTACGAATGGAGGGAATCCACCTTC.

V gene TRBV29-1 combines with J gene TRBJ2-1; 7 bases fit TRBD2. CDR3 length: 13 amino acids. Germline trimming cut 3 bases from V and 6 bases from J; bases unmatched to any gene: 5. The germline V gene has CDR1 SQVTM and CDR2 ANQGSEA. CDR3 coding DNA: TGCAGCGTTGATTCGGGAGGAGCCAATGAGCAGTTCTTC. Translation gives CSVDSGGANEQFF.

The chain combines TRBV29-1 with TRBJ2-3, with D unclear. In germline, CDR1 is SQVTM, CDR2 ANQGSEA. Trimming removed 7 bases at V and 2 bases at J, with 10 bases between. This CDR3 region has 12 residues. The CDR3 DNA reads as TGCAGCGACCAGTTCCCCACAGATACGCAGTATTTT. Translation gives CSDQFPTDTQYF.

The V and J genes are TRBV7-9 and TRBJ1-4, with TRBD1 identical over 7 bases. The CDR3 is made up of 15 amino acids. Losses at the gene ends were 5 bases for V and 7 bases for J; bases not matched to a gene: 10. CDR1 and CDR2 (germline): SEHNR, FQNEAQ (reference sequence). In nucleotides, the CDR3 is TGTGCCAGCAGCAGTGACAGGGAAATCGGTGAAAAACTGTTTTTT. The encoded protein is CASSSDREIGEKLFF.

The V gene is TRBV29-1, the J gene TRBJ2-1; unclear D gene. CDR1 is SQVTM and CDR2 is ANQGSEA in the germline V gene. The ends were cut back, 1 base at V and 0 bases at J, with 13 bases in the middle. The CDR3 is 16 residues long. The CDR3 bases are TGCAGCGTTGAAGTCTTTGCTAGGAGCTCCTACAATGAGCAGTTCTTC. Amino acids: CSVEVFARSSYNEQFF.

This chain connects TRBV5-1 to TRBJ1-2; the match to TRBD1 covers 7 bases. The germline V gene has CDR1 SGHRS and CDR2 YFSETQ. This CDR3 is built from 15 residues. V gave up 4 bases and J gave up 9 bases; unmatched junction bases: 15. CDR3 DNA: TGCGCCAGCAGCCTACTTCGACAGGGCCAAGGTAGCTACACCTTC. This encodes CASSLLRQGQGSYTF.

This chain links TRBV5-6 with TRBJ2-1, with D tentatively TRBD2 (5 bases). V shed 5 bases and J shed 5 bases, with 11 bases lying between them. The germline CDR1 and CDR2 sequences are SGHDT and YYEEEE. The CDR3 runs to 13 residues. For the CDR3, the DNA is TGTGCCAGCAGTGGACTCGACAACAATGAGCAGTTCTTC. It is translated as CASSGLDNNEQFF.

The gene calls are TRBV19 and TRBJ1-6; D perhaps matches TRBD1 (6 bases). This CDR3 spans 15 amino acids. Germline assignment: CDR1 LNHDA and CDR2 SQIVND (reference sequence). V lost 2 bases and J lost 8, with 13 bases in between. CDR3 loop: CASSIKTGSHSPLHF. The CDR3 DNA reads as TGTGCCAGTAGTATAAAGACAGGCTCGCATTCACCCCTCCACTTT.

The chain joins TRBV16 to TRBJ1-2; D ambiguous. The germline V and J ends were trimmed by 4 bases and 5 bases, with 8 bases remaining between them. From germline, CDR1 is KGHSY and CDR2 FQNENV. The CDR3 consists of 12 residues. In nucleotides, the CDR3 is TGTGCCAGCAGCCCCCGAGGGTATGGCTACACCTTC. Translating it yields CASSPRGYGYTF.

This clone was counted a few times. V and J are TRBV7-6 and TRBJ2-1, with D tentatively TRBD2 (5 bases). This CDR3 is built from 17 residues. V was trimmed by 1 base and J by 3 bases, leaving 16 bases between them. The V gene's germline CDR1 is SGHVS and CDR2 FNYEAQ. The CDR3 loop is CASSLGLAGGDYNEQFF. The CDR3 DNA reads as TGTGCCAGCAGCTTAGGTCTAGCCGGCGGAGACTACAATGAGCAGTTCTTC.

The chain couples TRBV6-4 to TRBJ2-3; TRBD2 matches 8 bases. CDR1 MRHNA and CDR2 SNTAGT come from the germline V gene. The J segment lost 2 bases and the V segment lost 2 bases, leaving 6 bases of the junction unmatched. This CDR3 is built from 16 residues. CDR3 residues: CASSDGREGHTDTQYF. Here the CDR3 DNA reads TGTGCCAGCAGTGACGGACGGGAGGGCCACACAGATACGCAGTATTTT.

The chain links TRBV4-3 to TRBJ1-2; D gene unclear. Trimming shortened V by 2 bases and J by 4 bases, and 11 bases separated the two germline ends. CDR1 is LGHNA, CDR2 YSLEER, per germline. The CDR3 consists of 14 residues. CDR3 nucleotides: TGCGCCAGCAGCCAACAGATTGCAAGCTATGGCTACACCTTC. Its translation: CASSQQIASYGYTF.